This TCR beta chain is from a study of T cell repertoires in cytomegalovirus infection. Across the whole study: Selected CMV epitopes included recently identified HLA-C-restricted ones as well as well-studied HLA-B-restricted ones. Public TCR beta signatures were indicative of both CMV infection and a matching HLA type.

With regard to this clonotype: Its specificity is unknown.

CDR1 and CDR2 from the germline V gene are MNHEY and SVGEGT. V shed 1 base and J 3 bases; nucleotides not matched to a gene: 4. CDR3 size: 16 residues. In TCRdb, the reads were re-called with MiXCR into one record per CDR3 protein. The data hold more than 300,000 distinct CDR3 sequences, with about 35% observed a single time. This TCR derives from a human donor in good health (CMV status not recorded). Some clones in this sample may be carry-over from other donors' samples. The sequencing here drew on cultured PBMCs, taken from culture after CMV antigen stimulation. The rearrangement uses TRBV6-2 or TRBV6-3 and TRBJ2-1, with 9 positions matching TRBD2. The DNA of the CDR3 is TGTGCCAGCAGTTACTTGCTAGCGGGGAACTACAATGAGCAGTTCTTC. Protein: CASSYLLAGNYNEQFF.